This T cell receptor (beta chain) stems from a study of response to subunit inactivated influenza vaccine. Study results and limitations: The authors proposed limited new T cell recruitment per seasonal influenza vaccination.

The V end lost 0 bases, the J end lost 0 bases, and 15 bases lay between the germline ends. Per the germline V gene, CDR1 is LGHNA and CDR2 is YSLEER. This CDR3 region has 19 residues. This clonotype has a handful of counts. The antigen remains undetermined. In TCRdb, the RT-PCR reads were re-called with MiXCR into one record per CDR3 protein. Among around 850,000 distinct CDR3 sequences, less than 20% were seen once, and the ten largest hold approximately 11%. The V call is TRBV4-3, the J call TRBJ2-6; D call uncertain. Specimen: PBMCs from blood, collected about 5 days after vaccination. The clonotype was recovered from a middle-aged man who received an inactivated influenza vaccine. CDR3 nucleotide sequence: TGCGCCAGCAGCCAAGAGATAGTCAGGCCCCACTCTGGGGCCAACGTCCTGACTTTC. Its translation is CASSQEIVRPHSGANVLTF.